The 31 T cell receptor beta chains reported below all come from one sample, sequenced in a study of cytomegalovirus exposure and HLA in healthy donors (dated by TCRdb to the late 2010s). Library prep was done by the immunoSEQ multiplex PCR assay. The multiplex PCR relied on a mix of 60 forward primers for TCR Vbeta segments and 13 reverse primers for TCR Jbeta segments. TCRdb provides this immuneACCESS table in a form limited to in-frame rearrangements. Some clones are lacking; in checked studies, under half of them reflect an unresolved V gene, and why the rest are absent is not known. Counted in this sample were 200,000 to 250,000 clones; around 85% of them appeared once. The top ten hold under 0.25% of the sample. The sequencing sample was made of PBMCs. The receptors were gathered from a girl aged 2 to 10 in good health and CMV-seronegative.

This clone was seen once. The chain is built from TRBV19 and TRBJ2-7; D perhaps matches TRBD1 (9 bases). The ends were cut back, 6 bases at V and 6 bases at J, with 21 bases in the middle. The CDR3 totals 15 residues. CDR1 is LNHDA and CDR2 is SQIVND in the germline V gene (reference sequence). CDR3 sequence: CASRDRGLEFGEQYF. The CDR3 region has the DNA TGTGCCAGTAGGGACAGGGGACTAGAATTTGGCGAGCAGTACTTC.

The chain joins TRBV5-4 to TRBJ2-2; 7 bases match TRBD2. The V gene end was trimmed by 4 bases and the J gene end by 5 bases; junction bases not matched to a gene: 5. This CDR3 spans 14 amino acids. In germline, CDR1 is SGHNT, CDR2 YYREEE (reference sequence). The CDR3 spells CASSAGGGTGELFF. The CDR3 region has the DNA TGTGCCAGCAGCGCTGGGGGGGGGACCGGGGAGCTGTTTTTT.

The genes are TRBV5-6 and TRBJ1-1; D is ambiguous. The V end was cut by 3 bases, the J end by 1 base, with 10 bases between. Germline CDR1 and CDR2: SGHDT and YYEEEE. There are 14 residues in the CDR3. The DNA of the CDR3 is TGTGCCAGCAGCTGGGAGGCCCGGAACACTGAAGCTTTCTTT. This translates into CASSWEARNTEAFF.

The chain is built from TRBV9 and TRBJ1-2, with D maybe TRBD1 (5 bases). This CDR3 comprises 14 residues. CDR1 SGDLS and CDR2 YYNGEE come from the germline V gene. Trimming left V 1 base short and J 6 bases short, with 13 bases between. The CDR3 sequence: CASSVNQGLHGYTF. The CDR3 region has the DNA TGTGCCAGCAGCGTAAATCAGGGTCTGCATGGCTACACCTTC.

The chain employs TRBV5-1 and TRBJ2-3; D is perhaps TRBD1 (5 bases). The germline V and J ends were trimmed by 1 base and 4 bases, with 16 bases remaining between them. The CDR3 spans 16 residues. Germline V gene data show CDR1 as SGHRS and CDR2 as YFSETQ. Here the CDR3 DNA reads TGCGCCAGCAGCTTGAGGGCAGGGATTGCTCCAGATACGCAGTATTTT. Translating it yields CASSLRAGIAPDTQYF.

V and J are TRBV9 and TRBJ2-1; 8 nucleotides agree with TRBD1. The CDR3 contains 12 residues. The germline V gene has CDR1 SGDLS and CDR2 YYNGEE. V was clipped by 4 bases and J by 8 bases; unmatched bases: 2. CDR3 bases: TGTGCCAGCAGCAGACAGGGGTATGAGCAGTTCTTC. Its protein product is CASSRQGYEQFF.

This clone was seen a handful of times. The CDR3 spells CASSPPGRYAEAFF. In DNA, the CDR3 is TGCGCCAGCAGCCCCCCAGGCCGGTACGCTGAAGCTTTCTTT. This chain connects TRBV5-1 to TRBJ1-1, with D unclear. Germline lookup yields CDR1 SGHRS and CDR2 YFSETQ. V dropped 4 bases and J dropped 6 bases, with 16 bases sitting between them. The CDR3 length is 14 residues.

This clone is a singleton in its sample. J is TRBJ1-2 and V is TRBV7-9, with D maybe TRBD1 (6 bases). Trimming shortened V by 4 bases and J by 3 bases, and 24 bases separated the two germline ends. The CDR3 has 18 residues. The germline gives CDR1 SEHNR, CDR2 FQNEAQ (reference sequence). The CDR3 spells CASSSSGRGFGIDYGYTF. CDR3 in DNA: TGTGCCAGCAGCTCCTCGGGGAGGGGGTTTGGTATTGACTATGGCTACACCTTC.

This clone was picked up a small number of times. V and J are TRBV2 and TRBJ1-3; tentatively, D is TRBD1 (5 bases). The CDR3 is 15 amino acids. V was trimmed by 7 bases and J by 3 bases, leaving 16 bases between them. Germline V gene sequence: CDR1 SNHLY, CDR2 FYNNEI. DNA for the CDR3: TGTGCCAGCACCCCGGGGAGGGGCGGTGGAAACACCATATATTTT. Protein sequence: CASTPGRGGGNTIYF.

The chain couples TRBV6-5 to TRBJ2-6; D is possibly TRBD1 (6 bases). This CDR3 is 16 amino acids long. Trimming cost V 0 bases and J 0 bases, with 6 bases left between them. The germline V gene has CDR1 MNHEY and CDR2 SVGAGI. This chain's CDR3 is CASSYSQGSGANVLTF. CDR3 bases: TGTGCCAGCAGTTACTCACAGGGCTCTGGGGCCAACGTCCTGACTTTC.

This clone was seen more than once but under ten times. The J gene is TRBJ1-1, the V gene TRBV5-1, with 7 bases lining up with TRBD1. The V segment lost 3 bases and the J segment 3 bases; nucleotides outside the gene matches: 2. Germline V gene lookup returns CDR1 SGHRS and CDR2 YFSETQ. The CDR3 is made up of 13 amino acids. Here the CDR3 reads CASSSQGDTEAFF. CDR3 coding DNA: TGCGCCAGCAGCTCGCAGGGGGACACTGAAGCTTTCTTT.

The chain is built from TRBV27 and TRBJ2-2; D not resolved. The CDR3 consists of 14 residues. Germline V lookup: CDR1 MNHEY, CDR2 SMNVEV (reference sequence). Trimming cost V 2 bases and J 5 bases, with 9 bases left between them. The CDR3 nucleotides are TGTGCCAGCAGTTTAACAGAATATACCGGGGAGCTGTTTTTT. It encodes CASSLTEYTGELFF.

This clone was observed a few times. The chain employs TRBV15 and TRBJ1-2; D is possibly TRBD1 (5 bases). This CDR3 is 17 amino acids long. Looked up from germline, CDR1 is LNHNV and CDR2 is YYDKDF (reference sequence). Deletions cut 6 bases from V and 3 bases from J, with 23 bases between. The CDR3 DNA is TGTGCCACCAGTGGAGGCGGCGGGGCGACTTTCTACTATGGCTACACCTTC. Residues: CATSGGGGATFYYGYTF.

The gene calls are TRBV7-9 and TRBJ2-1; TRBD2 is a possible D gene (6 bases). The CDR3 is 18 residues long. Trimming took 4 bases from V and 3 from J, leaving 22 bases between them. Germline assignment: CDR1 SEHNR and CDR2 FQNEAQ (reference sequence). The CDR3 sequence: CASSSPLAGLRVYNEQFF. In DNA form, the CDR3 reads TGTGCCAGCAGCTCGCCCCTGGCGGGACTTAGGGTCTACAATGAGCAGTTCTTC.

This clone has just a few counts. This sequence joins TRBV6-1 and TRBJ2-2; D is unresolved. The CDR3 loop spans 14 amino acids. Trimming left V 1 base short and J 4 bases short, with 7 bases between. CDR1 is MNHNS and CDR2 is SASEGT in the germline V gene. The chain's CDR3 is CASSEVQRTGELFF. CDR3 bases: TGTGCCAGCAGTGAAGTCCAGCGCACCGGGGAGCTGTTTTTT.

V and J are TRBV27 and TRBJ1-1, with TRBD1 matching over 7 bases. CDR1 is MNHEY, CDR2 SMNVEV, per germline (reference sequence). Trimming cost V 5 bases and J 2 bases; bases outside gene matches: 2. This CDR3 region has 13 residues. The chain's CDR3 is CASSRDSNTEAFF. DNA for the CDR3: TGTGCCAGCAGTAGGGACAGCAACACTGAAGCTTTCTTT.

The chain uses TRBV7-9 and TRBJ2-3; 12 bases fit TRBD2. CDR1 and CDR2 from the germline V gene are SEHNR and FQNEAQ (reference sequence). V was clipped by 5 bases and J by 6 bases; unmatched bases: 3. CDR3 length: 14 amino acids. The chain's CDR3 is CASSPTSGSDTQYF. In DNA, the CDR3 is TGTGCCAGCAGCCCGACTAGCGGGAGTGATACGCAGTATTTT.

This sequence joins TRBV7-9 and TRBJ2-7; D perhaps matches TRBD1 (5 bases). The germline CDR1 and CDR2 sequences are SEHNR and FQNEAQ (reference sequence). V lost 4 bases, J lost 7 bases, and 17 bases lay in between. CDR3 length equals 14 residues. CDR3 residues: CASSSSDRLREQYF. The DNA for the CDR3 is TGTGCCAGCAGCTCCTCTGACAGACTTAGGGAGCAGTACTTC.

This clone was counted only a few times. The chain joins TRBV27 to TRBJ2-7; TRBD2 matches at 10 bases. The CDR3 consists of 14 residues. Germline CDR1 MNHEY, CDR2 SMNVEV (reference sequence). V gave up 6 bases and J gave up 3 bases; unmatched junction bases: 5. The CDR3 here is CASSDGTSVYEQYF. As DNA, the CDR3 is TGTGCCAGCAGCGACGGGACTAGCGTCTACGAGCAGTACTTC.

This clone was counted a single time. The J gene is TRBJ1-2, the V gene TRBV7-6; 7 bases agree with TRBD1. This CDR3 is 15 amino acids long. CDR1 and CDR2 from the germline V gene are SGHVS and FNYEAQ. With 5 bases clipped from V and 5 bases from J, the junction kept 11 bases outside the gene matches. In nucleotides, the CDR3 is TGTGCCAGCAGCCCCCGGGAGGGGGCTTGGTATGGCTACACCTTC. Its translation is CASSPREGAWYGYTF.

About this clone: A junction boundary mismatches the germline segment, possibly from a read error. This chain uses TRBV27 with TRBJ1-4; D gene unclear. The CDR3 covers 13 residues. The germline V gene encodes CDR1 MNHEY and CDR2 SMNVEV (reference sequence). The CDR3: CANSADINEKLFF. The CDR3 region has the DNA TGTGCCAACAGTGCGGATATTAATGAAAAACTGTTTTTT.

This clone appeared a few times. The V and J genes are TRBV13 and TRBJ2-6; possibly TRBD2 for D (5 bases). Trimming stripped 5 bases from V and 0 bases from J, with 11 bases between. CDR3 length equals 16 residues. Germline V gives CDR1 PRHDT, CDR2 FYEKMQ (reference sequence). The CDR3 is CASSEPGSSGANVLTF. In nucleotides, the CDR3 is TGTGCCAGCAGCGAACCTGGGAGCTCTGGGGCCAACGTCCTGACTTTC.

V and J are TRBV27 and TRBJ1-2; no clear D gene. The CDR3 consists of 13 residues. Germline V gives CDR1 MNHEY, CDR2 SMNVEV (reference sequence). The V and J ends lost 4 bases and 8 bases respectively, with 14 bases between them. This CDR3 reads CASSSPAGYGYTF. For the CDR3, the DNA is TGTGCCAGCAGTTCCCCCGCAGGATACGGCTACACCTTC.

The CDR3 is CASRKDPPGSPLHF. The DNA for the CDR3 is TGCGCCAGCCGAAAGGACCCCCCGGGGTCACCCCTCCACTTT. The gene calls are TRBV10-1 and TRBJ1-6; no clear D gene. Germline CDR1 reads WNHNN; CDR2 reads SYGVQD (reference sequence). V dropped 8 bases and J dropped 10 bases, with 18 bases sitting between them. This CDR3 spans 14 amino acids.

This chain connects TRBV4-1 to TRBJ2-5; D is unclear. The end of the DNA fits TRBJ2-7 better, so the J call may be wrong. The V gene's germline CDR1 is MGHRA and CDR2 YSYEKL. This CDR3 is 13 amino acids long. The CDR3 nucleotides read TGCGCCAGCAGCCGCCTTAGCCAGTACGAGCAGTACTTC. The encoded protein is CASSRLSQYEQYF.

This chain uses TRBV18 with TRBJ2-1, with TRBD2 matching over 7 bases. This CDR3 comprises 19 residues. After removal of 1 base from V and 0 bases from J, the junction contained 12 bases not matched to a gene. Germline loops: CDR1 KGHSH, CDR2 LQKENI. The CDR3 region has the DNA TGTGCCAGCTCACCACTGGCTAGCGGAGCTATGAGCTCCTACAATGAGCAGTTCTTC. Protein sequence: CASSPLASGAMSSYNEQFF.

This clone has more than one count but fewer than ten. The chain links TRBV27 to TRBJ1-5, with 8 bases identical to TRBD1. The V gene's germline CDR1 is MNHEY and CDR2 SMNVEV (reference sequence). The CDR3 length is 14 residues. V trimming: 3 bases; J trimming: 5 bases; junction bases outside the gene matches: 3. CDR3 residues: CASSLTGVHQPQHF. For the CDR3, the DNA is TGTGCCAGCAGTTTGACAGGGGTCCATCAGCCCCAGCATTTT.

This rearrangement joins TRBV4-1 to TRBJ1-1; D is uncertain. This CDR3 comprises 14 residues. Germline-derived CDR1 and CDR2 are MGHRA and YSYEKL. V was clipped by 2 bases and J by 1 base, with 8 bases between them. CDR3 protein: CASSQSGRNTEAFF. For the CDR3, the DNA is TGCGCCAGCAGCCAATCCGGGAGGAACACTGAAGCTTTCTTT.

V is TRBV4-2 and J is TRBJ1-5; 8 bases are shared with TRBD1. The V gene end was trimmed by 0 bases and the J gene end by 6 bases; junction bases not matched to a gene: 4. From germline, CDR1 is LGHNA and CDR2 YNFKEQ. The CDR3 runs to 15 residues. The CDR3 loop is CASSQEGQGSQPQHF. For the CDR3, the DNA is TGTGCCAGCAGCCAAGAAGGACAGGGAAGTCAGCCCCAGCATTTT.

This chain joins TRBV5-4 and TRBJ1-4, with D possibly being TRBD1 (5 bases). This CDR3 contains 14 residues. CDR1 SGHNT and CDR2 YYREEE come from the germline V gene (reference sequence). V lost 4 bases, J lost 4 bases, and 11 bases lay in between. As DNA, the CDR3 is TGTGCCAGCAGCCACGGGGGGTATAATGAAAAACTGTTTTTT. Amino acid sequence: CASSHGGYNEKLFF.

The chain uses TRBV5-1 and TRBJ1-1, with 8 nucleotides matching TRBD1. CDR3 size: 15 residues. Losses at the gene ends were 4 bases for V and 4 bases for J; bases not matched to a gene: 9. The germline V gene has CDR1 SGHRS and CDR2 YFSETQ. For the CDR3, the DNA is TGCGCCAGCAGCCTGGGCCAGGGGGCAATCACTGAAGCTTTCTTT. It yields the protein CASSLGQGAITEAFF.